A single sample gave rise to the 23 T cell receptor beta chains below, sequenced in a study of T cell repertoires in cytomegalovirus infection. Their antigens are not known. TCRdb re-derived calls from the reads in MiXCR, one entry per CDR3 protein. This sample has around 900,000 distinct CDR3 sequences; 31% occur once, and the top ten carry about 14%. The sample here was cultured CD8+ T cells from PBMCs, taken from culture after CMV antigen stimulation. Receptors originate from a human donor in good health (CMV status not recorded). Some clones in this sample may be carry-over from other donors' samples.

There are a few counts of this clonotype. The chain recombines TRBV5-8 with TRBJ1-4; D gene ambiguous. V was shortened by 1 base and J by 4 bases, with 8 bases between the two germline ends. The CDR3 contains 14 residues. In germline, CDR1 is SGHTS, CDR2 YDEGEE. The DNA of the CDR3 is TGTGCCAGCAGCTTGAGCCGGAGTAATGAAAAACTGTTTTTT. It translates to CASSLSRSNEKLFF.

This chain uses TRBV27 with TRBJ1-2; weak D call: TRBD1 (5 bases). Trimming stripped 5 bases from V and 4 bases from J, with 14 bases between. Germline CDR1 and CDR2: MNHEY and SMNVEV (reference sequence). This CDR3 spans 14 amino acids. The CDR3 sequence is CASSPQGPTYGYTF. Written as DNA, the CDR3 is TGTGCCAGCAGTCCCCAGGGACCGACCTATGGCTACACCTTC.

The CDR3 is CASSAGWGDNQPQHF. Here the CDR3 DNA reads TGTGCCAGCAGTGCTGGATGGGGGGACAATCAGCCCCAGCATTTT. The rearrangement joins TRBV6-2 or TRBV6-3 to TRBJ1-5, with a tentative D call TRBD1 (5 bases). The CDR3 length is 15 residues. Trimming cost V 5 bases and J 3 bases, with 14 bases left between them. CDR1 and CDR2 from the germline V gene are MNHEY and SVGEGT.

This clonotype has ten or more counts. The J gene is TRBJ2-3, the V gene TRBV7-2; TRBD2 agrees at 8 bases. J gave up 6 bases and V 2 bases, and 7 bases lay outside the gene matches. The germline V gene has CDR1 SGHTA and CDR2 FQGNSA. The CDR3 loop spans 15 amino acids. CDR3 coding DNA: TGTGCCAGCAGCTTAACTAGCGGCTTGGGGGATACGCAGTATTTT. This gives the protein CASSLTSGLGDTQYF. Based on the CDR3 plus reference TRBV7-2 and TRBJ2-3, the full variable domain is GAGVSQSPSNKVTEKGKDVELRCDPISGHTALYWYRQSLGQGLEFLIYFQGNSAPDKSGLPSDRFSAERTGGSVSTLTIQRTQQEDSAVYLCASSLTSGLGDTQYFGPGTRLTVL.

This chain joins TRBV6-2 or TRBV6-3 and TRBJ2-3; D gene ambiguous. Trimming pared 7 bases from V and 6 bases from J, leaving 11 bases between. This CDR3 spans 12 amino acids. The germline gives CDR1 MNHEY, CDR2 SVGEGT. This CDR3 reads CASTALGDTQYF. CDR3 bases: TGTGCCAGCACTGCCCTTGGGGATACGCAGTATTTT.

This clonotype was detected many times. The chain combines TRBV7-2 with TRBJ1-1; 7 nucleotides match TRBD1. The germline gives CDR1 SGHTA, CDR2 FQGNSA. V lost 2 bases to trimming and J lost 2 bases; unmatched junction nucleotides: 2. CDR3 length: 14 residues. The CDR3 is CASSLRQGNTEAFF. DNA for the CDR3: TGTGCCAGCAGCTTACGACAGGGTAACACTGAAGCTTTCTTT.

In regard to this clonotype: The junction departs from the called germline gene at one end, perhaps through a read error. The chain uses TRBV4-1 and TRBJ2-7, with D perhaps matching TRBD1 (5 bases). CDR3 length: 15 residues. From germline, CDR1 is MGHRA and CDR2 YSYEKL. CDR3 bases: TGCGCCAGCAGTCAAGATCAAGAGACAGCCTACGAGCAGTACTTC. Translating gives CASSQDQETAYEQYF.

This clonotype was seen a few times. The J gene is TRBJ2-7, the V gene TRBV10-3, with 11 bases identical to TRBD2. The CDR3 sequence is 18 residues long. The germline V gene encodes CDR1 ENHRY and CDR2 SYGVKD. V trimming: 4 bases; J trimming: 6 bases; junction bases outside the gene matches: 17. The CDR3 DNA sequence: TGTGCCATCAGTGCCCCCCCCCGGCTAGCGGGGGGAAGCCGCGAGCAGTACTTC. Translation: CAISAPPRLAGGSREQYF.

This clonotype was seen only a few times. The gene calls are TRBV29-1 and TRBJ1-2, with TRBD1 matching 7 bases. The CDR3 consists of 14 residues. Unmatched junction bases numbered 10, after V lost 1 base and J lost 8 bases. Germline values: CDR1 SQVTM, CDR2 ANQGSEA. Here the CDR3 DNA reads TGCAGCGTTGAAGTTCCTCCGACAGGGTACGGCTACACCTTC. Residues: CSVEVPPTGYGYTF.

This clonotype is labeled as medium-sized (0.01 to 0.1%). The rearrangement links TRBV7-8 to TRBJ2-7, with D possibly being TRBD2 (6 bases). V was trimmed by 3 bases and J by 1 base, leaving 16 bases between them. CDR1 and CDR2 (germline): SGHVS, FQNEAQ. CDR3 length: 16 residues. CDR3 loop: CASSFSRAGPSYEQYF. CDR3 nucleotide sequence: TGTGCCAGCAGCTTTAGTAGGGCGGGGCCTTCCTACGAGCAGTACTTC.

The table lists this clonotype with a few counts. The genes are TRBV10-3 and TRBJ1-1; 11 bases are shared with TRBD1. CDR1 is ENHRY and CDR2 is SYGVKD in the germline V gene. V lost 4 bases and J lost 2; bases outside the gene matches: 9. This CDR3 has 17 residues. CDR3 sequence: CAISGTGGPMGNTEAFF. The CDR3 nucleotides are TGTGCCATCAGTGGGACAGGGGGCCCGATGGGTAACACTGAAGCTTTCTTT.

This clonotype was found many times. V gene TRBV11-2 combines with J gene TRBJ2-5, with D uncertain. There are 11 residues in the CDR3. Germline CDR1 and CDR2: SGHAT and FQNNGV. Trimming removed 7 bases from V and 3 bases from J, with 6 bases in between. CDR3 residues: CASIPKETQYF. The CDR3 nucleotides read TGTGCCAGCATCCCAAAAGAGACCCAGTACTTC.

This clonotype was observed many times. V is TRBV27 and J is TRBJ1-1; D perhaps matches TRBD1 (5 bases). The CDR3 loop spans 15 amino acids. The V gene's germline CDR1 is MNHEY and CDR2 SMNVEV (reference sequence). V was trimmed by 4 bases and J by 5 bases, leaving 17 bases between them. The CDR3 region has the DNA TGTGCCAGCAGTTCCTGGGGGGTCCGGAGAACTGAAGCTTTCTTT. The encoded protein is CASSSWGVRRTEAFF.

The gene calls are TRBV5-3 and TRBJ1-1, with TRBD1 as a possible D gene (6 bases). TRBV5-3 is identified as an open reading frame with a role that is uncertain. Trimming took off 8 bases at V and 7 bases at J, with 15 bases between the two ends. The CDR3 has 12 amino acids. CDR3 in amino acids: CASSGGGFEAFF. Here the CDR3 DNA reads TGTGCCAGCAGCGGAGGGGGGTTTGAAGCTTTCTTT.

This clonotype came up once. This chain links TRBV2 with TRBJ2-7; a possible D gene is TRBD1 (6 bases). In germline, CDR1 is SNHLY, CDR2 FYNNEI. CDR3 length equals 12 residues. V was pared by 7 bases and J by 5 bases, with 12 bases between. Written as DNA, the CDR3 is TGTGCCAGCACTGGGACACTCAACGAGCAGTACTTC. This encodes CASTGTLNEQYF.

The chain links TRBV27 to TRBJ2-1; 9 bases are a match to TRBD2. CDR3 length: 14 residues. Germline-derived CDR1 and CDR2 are MNHEY and SMNVEV (reference sequence). V lost 3 bases, J lost 8 bases, and 5 bases stayed unmatched. CDR3 sequence (DNA): TGTGCCAGCAGTTTGGGGACTAGCTGGGATGAGCAGTTCTTC. Translating gives CASSLGTSWDEQFF.

The chain couples TRBV19 to TRBJ2-2; D is unclear. Trimming removed 6 bases from V and 6 bases from J, with 14 bases in between. CDR3 length: 14 residues. Germline CDR1 is LNHDA and CDR2 is SQIVND (reference sequence). This chain's CDR3 is CASSPPPRAGELFF. The CDR3 DNA follows: TGTGCCAGTAGCCCCCCACCGCGAGCCGGGGAGCTGTTTTTT. The full variable domain, rest sourced from reference TRBV19 and TRBJ2-2, is DGGITQSPKYLFRKEGQNVTLSCEQNLNHDAMYWYRQDPGQGLRLIYYSQIVNDFQKGDIAEGYSVSREKKESFPLTVTSAQKNPTAFYLCASSPPPRAGELFFGEGSRLTVL.

In this sample, this clonotype turned up many times. The J gene is TRBJ2-3, the V gene TRBV7-8; the match to TRBD1 covers 7 bases. The germline CDR1 and CDR2 sequences are SGHVS and FQNEAQ. The CDR3 is 15 residues long. V lost 5 bases, J lost 2 bases, and 7 bases stayed unmatched. CDR3 loop: CASSRGDSFTDTQYF. The CDR3, as DNA: TGTGCCAGCAGCCGAGGGGACAGTTTCACAGATACGCAGTATTTT.

The chain recombines TRBV4-1 with TRBJ1-1; D ambiguous. V lost 0 bases, J lost 1 base, and 12 bases lay in between. The germline V gene encodes CDR1 MGHRA and CDR2 YSYEKL. This CDR3 has 16 residues. CDR3 nucleotide sequence: TGCGCCAGCAGCCAAGATCCGCCGCCAACGAACACTGAAGCTTTCTTT. Translation: CASSQDPPPTNTEAFF.

The chain uses TRBV27 and TRBJ1-1; 8 positions match TRBD1. This CDR3 region has 14 residues. From germline, CDR1 is MNHEY and CDR2 SMNVEV (reference sequence). With V trimmed by 5 bases and J by 11 bases, 13 bases remained unmatched. The CDR3, as DNA: TGTGCCAGCAGTCAGGGGGCAGCGCGGCGGGGGGCTTTCTTT. Translating it yields CASSQGAARRGAFF.

The table lists this clonotype with many counts. CDR3 nucleotides: TGTGCCAGCAGCGACCGGAATAATATGAACACTGAAGCTTTCTTT. Protein product: CASSDRNNMNTEAFF. The chain uses TRBV7-2 and TRBJ1-1, with no clear D. This CDR3 region has 15 residues. Trimming took 5 bases from V and 0 from J, leaving 13 bases between them. Germline assignment: CDR1 SGHTA and CDR2 FQGNSA. Combining the CDR3 with reference TRBV7-2 and TRBJ1-1 gives the whole variable domain GAGVSQSPSNKVTEKGKDVELRCDPISGHTALYWYRQSLGQGLEFLIYFQGNSAPDKSGLPSDRFSAERTGGSVSTLTIQRTQQEDSAVYLCASSDRNNMNTEAFFGQGTRLTVV.

The J gene is TRBJ1-1, the V gene TRBV7-9, with a weak D call TRBD1 (5 bases). V was shortened by 0 bases and J by 0 bases, with 17 bases between the two germline ends. CDR1 and CDR2 from the germline V gene are SEHNR and FQNEAQ (reference sequence). The CDR3 is 18 residues long. The CDR3 is CASSLAGSGLRVNTEAFF. Here the CDR3 DNA reads TGTGCCAGCAGCTTAGCAGGATCGGGACTTCGGGTGAACACTGAAGCTTTCTTT.

The CDR3 coding sequence is TGTGCCAGCAGCGCATTCGACACCATGAACACTGAAGCTTTCTTT. Translating gives CASSAFDTMNTEAFF. The chain couples TRBV5-4 to TRBJ1-1; D call uncertain. V was pared by 4 bases and J by 0 bases, with 13 bases between. Germline V gene data show CDR1 as SGHNT and CDR2 as YYREEE (reference sequence). The CDR3 totals 15 residues. The full variable domain, rest sourced from reference TRBV5-4 and TRBJ1-1, is ETGVTQSPTHLIKTRGQQVTLRCSSQSGHNTVSWYQQALGQGPQFIFQYYREEENGRGNFPPRFSGLQFPNYSSELNVNALELDDSALYLCASSAFDTMNTEAFFGQGTRLTVV.